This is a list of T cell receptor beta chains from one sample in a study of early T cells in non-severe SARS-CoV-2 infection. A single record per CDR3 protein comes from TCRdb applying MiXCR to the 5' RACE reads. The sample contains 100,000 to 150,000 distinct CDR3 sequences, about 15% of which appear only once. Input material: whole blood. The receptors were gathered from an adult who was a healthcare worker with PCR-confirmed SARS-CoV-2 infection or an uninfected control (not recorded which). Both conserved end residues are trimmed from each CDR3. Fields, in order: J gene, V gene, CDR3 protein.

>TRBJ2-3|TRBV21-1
ASSSRDRA
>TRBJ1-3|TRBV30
AWDPSSGNTIY
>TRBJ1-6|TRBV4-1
ASSLDRLNNSPLH
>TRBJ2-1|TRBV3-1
ASSLNHPAGYNEQF
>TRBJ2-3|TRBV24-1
ATSDPGNDTQY
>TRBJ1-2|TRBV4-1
ASSQGAGGVYGYT
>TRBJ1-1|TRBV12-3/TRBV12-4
ASGALNRLPAEAF
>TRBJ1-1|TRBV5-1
ASSFLDNTEAF
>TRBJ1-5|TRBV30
AWTHGGGQPQH
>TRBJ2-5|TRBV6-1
ASSEAAGGYQETQY
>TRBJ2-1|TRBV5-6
ASSLDSRLDEQF
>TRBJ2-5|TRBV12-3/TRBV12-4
ASSVNDQETQY
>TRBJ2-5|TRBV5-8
ASSPKDRGETQY
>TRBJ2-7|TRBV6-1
ASVPGTSGYEQY
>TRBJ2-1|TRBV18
ASSPRAGTEQF
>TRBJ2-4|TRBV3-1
ASSQAGEFKNIQY
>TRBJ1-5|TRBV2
ASSVQGSGGNQPQH
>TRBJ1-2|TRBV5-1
ASSLSGQNYGYT
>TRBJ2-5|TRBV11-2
ASSLVLAGAQETQY
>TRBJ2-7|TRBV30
AWRTQGRNEQY
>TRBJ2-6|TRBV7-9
ASSSWASRGPVSGANVLT
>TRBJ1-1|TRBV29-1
SVDSQGTMNTEAF
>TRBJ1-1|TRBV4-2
ASSQFEGGDTEAF
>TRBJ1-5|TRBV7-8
ASSLAGTGDQPQH
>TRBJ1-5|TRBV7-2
ASSLDRGYQPQH
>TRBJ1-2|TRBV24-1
ATRPGKDRSYGYT
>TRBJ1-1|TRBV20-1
SARFGTNTEAF
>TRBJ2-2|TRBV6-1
ASGEGFGGELF
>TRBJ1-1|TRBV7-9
ASSADSLTFGTEAF
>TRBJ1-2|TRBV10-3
AISGETDYGYT
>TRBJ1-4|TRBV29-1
SPAPGEKLF
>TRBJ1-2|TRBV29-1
SVETPNYGYT
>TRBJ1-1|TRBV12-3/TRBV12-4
ATSPSPWIVTEAF
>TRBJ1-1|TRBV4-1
ASSQGLLATF
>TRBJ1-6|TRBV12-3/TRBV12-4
ASSAQYLAALH
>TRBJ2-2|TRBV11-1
ASSLVGAHTGELF
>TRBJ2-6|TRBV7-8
ASSFGQGGVGANVLT
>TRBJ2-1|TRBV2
ASRAGSNEQF
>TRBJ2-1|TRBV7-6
ASSFLGGTGEHNEQF
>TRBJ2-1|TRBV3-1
ASSLTQGQSSYNEQF
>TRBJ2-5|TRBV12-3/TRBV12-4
ASNYLQGAAGTQY
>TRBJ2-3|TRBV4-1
ASSRQLVRTDTQY
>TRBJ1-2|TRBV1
TSSHPGDRDGYT
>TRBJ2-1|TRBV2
ASSADQWVEQF
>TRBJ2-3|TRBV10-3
AISGTSASDTQY
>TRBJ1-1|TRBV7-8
ASSRNRGDTEAF
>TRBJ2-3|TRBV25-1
ASSASLRGLSTDTQY
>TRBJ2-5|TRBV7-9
ASSLPGLSKTQY
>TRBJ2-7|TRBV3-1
ASSPSGQSTEQY
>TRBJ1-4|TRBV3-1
ASSQEDSREKLF
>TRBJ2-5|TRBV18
ASSPRGEGTQY
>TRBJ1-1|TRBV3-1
ASSQVGGNTEAF
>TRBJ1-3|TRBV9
ASSAGHLTDTIY
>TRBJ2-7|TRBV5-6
ASSGPGRRSEQY
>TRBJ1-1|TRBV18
ASSRFWGTDTEAF
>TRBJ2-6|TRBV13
ASRVAGANVLT